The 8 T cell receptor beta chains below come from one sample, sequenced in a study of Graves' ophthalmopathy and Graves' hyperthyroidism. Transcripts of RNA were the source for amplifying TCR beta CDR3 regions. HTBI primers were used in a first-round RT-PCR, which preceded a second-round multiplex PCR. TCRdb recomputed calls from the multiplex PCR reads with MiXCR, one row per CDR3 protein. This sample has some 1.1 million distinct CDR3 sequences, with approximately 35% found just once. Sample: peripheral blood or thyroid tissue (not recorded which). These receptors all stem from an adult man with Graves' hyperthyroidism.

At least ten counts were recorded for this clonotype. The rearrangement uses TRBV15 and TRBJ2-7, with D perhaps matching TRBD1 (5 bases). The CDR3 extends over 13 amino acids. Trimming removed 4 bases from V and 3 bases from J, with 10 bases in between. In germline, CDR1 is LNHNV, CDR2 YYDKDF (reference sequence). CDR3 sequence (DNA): TGTGCCACCAGCACCCAGACAGACTACGAGCAGTACTTC. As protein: CATSTQTDYEQYF.

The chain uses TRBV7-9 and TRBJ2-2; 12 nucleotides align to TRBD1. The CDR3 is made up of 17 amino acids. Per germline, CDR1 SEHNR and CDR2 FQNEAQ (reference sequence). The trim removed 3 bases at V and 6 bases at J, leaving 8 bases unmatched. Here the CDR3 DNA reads TGTGCCAGCAGCTTGCGGGACAGGGGGCTCTTGTCCGGGGAGCTGTTTTTT. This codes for CASSLRDRGLLSGELFF.

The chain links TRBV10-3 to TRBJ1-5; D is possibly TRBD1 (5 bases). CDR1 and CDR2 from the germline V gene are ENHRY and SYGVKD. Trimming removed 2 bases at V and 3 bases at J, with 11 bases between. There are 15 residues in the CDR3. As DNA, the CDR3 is TGTGCCATCAGTGAGGGGTACAGGACCAATCAGCCCCAGCATTTT. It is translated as CAISEGYRTNQPQHF.

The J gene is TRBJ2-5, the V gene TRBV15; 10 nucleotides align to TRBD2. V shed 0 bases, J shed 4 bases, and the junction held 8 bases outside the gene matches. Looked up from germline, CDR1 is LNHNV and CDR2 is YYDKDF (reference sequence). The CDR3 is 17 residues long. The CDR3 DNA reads TGTGCCACCAGCAGAGATGGGGCTAGCGGGAGAGGAGAGACCCAGTACTTC. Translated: CATSRDGASGRGETQYF. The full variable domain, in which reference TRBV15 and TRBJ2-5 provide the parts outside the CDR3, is DAMVIQNPRYQVTQFGKPVTLSCSQTLNHNVMYWYQQKSSQAPKLLFHYYDKDFNNEADTPDNFQSRRPNTSFCFLDIRSPGLGDTAMYLCATSRDGASGRGETQYFGPGTRLLVL.

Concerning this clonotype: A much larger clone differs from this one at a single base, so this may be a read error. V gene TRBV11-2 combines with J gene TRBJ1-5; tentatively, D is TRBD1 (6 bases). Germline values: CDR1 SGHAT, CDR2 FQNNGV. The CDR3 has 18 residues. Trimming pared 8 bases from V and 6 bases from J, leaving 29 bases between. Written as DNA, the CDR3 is TGTGCCAGCGGCAGCTTAGCCCGGGACATCATATCCCGTCAGCCCCAGCATTTT. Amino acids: CASGSLARDIISRQPQHF.

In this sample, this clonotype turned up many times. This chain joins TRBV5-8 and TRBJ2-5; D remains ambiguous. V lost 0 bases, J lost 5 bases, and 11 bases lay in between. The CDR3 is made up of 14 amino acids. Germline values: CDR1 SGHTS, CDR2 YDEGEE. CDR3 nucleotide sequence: TGTGCCAGCAGCTTGGGGCAGCACTCTGAGACCCAGTACTTC. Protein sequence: CASSLGQHSETQYF. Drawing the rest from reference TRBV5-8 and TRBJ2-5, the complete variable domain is EAGVTQSPTHLIKTRGQQATLRCSPISGHTSVYWYQQALGLGLQFLLWYDEGEERNRGNFPPRFSGRQFPNYSSELNVNALELEDSALYLCASSLGQHSETQYFGPGTRLLVL.

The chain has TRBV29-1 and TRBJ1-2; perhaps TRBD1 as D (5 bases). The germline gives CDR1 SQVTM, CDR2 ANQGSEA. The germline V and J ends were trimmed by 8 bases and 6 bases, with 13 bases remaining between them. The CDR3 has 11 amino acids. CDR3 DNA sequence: TGCAGCTTAGGGGTTGTTGATGGCTACACCTTC. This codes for CSLGVVDGYTF.

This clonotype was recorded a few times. CDR3 loop: CSARDPRAGEGYTF. The DNA of the CDR3 is TGCAGTGCTAGAGATCCTCGGGCAGGGGAAGGCTACACCTTC. The chain uses TRBV20-1 and TRBJ1-2, with D possibly matching TRBD1 (6 bases). Germline V gives CDR1 DFQATT, CDR2 SNEGSKA (reference sequence). The V and J ends lost 0 bases and 8 bases respectively, with 16 bases between them. The CDR3 spans 14 residues.